This TCR beta chain was identified in a study of blood T cell repertoires in COVID-19. Study summary: Samples representing acute and convalescent COVID-19 were sourced from the United States, Italy and Spain.

The assay was immunoSEQ multiplex PCR, and TCRdb's table has in-frame clones only and misses some. The profile covers tens of thousands of clones, with approximately 79% appearing a single time and 33% taken by the ten largest. The V end lost 0 bases, the J end lost 12 bases, and 13 bases lay between the germline ends. The CDR3 loop spans 12 amino acids. CDR1 and CDR2 (germline): SGDLS, YYNGEE. The sample comprised peripheral blood. This chain uses TRBV9 with TRBJ2-7, with D tentatively TRBD2 (6 bases). This TCR was sampled from an elderly woman with acute or convalescent COVID-19. CDR3 sequence reads: CASSVVAGPLYF. The CDR3, as DNA: TGTGCCAGCAGCGTAGTTGCGGGACCATTGTACTTC.